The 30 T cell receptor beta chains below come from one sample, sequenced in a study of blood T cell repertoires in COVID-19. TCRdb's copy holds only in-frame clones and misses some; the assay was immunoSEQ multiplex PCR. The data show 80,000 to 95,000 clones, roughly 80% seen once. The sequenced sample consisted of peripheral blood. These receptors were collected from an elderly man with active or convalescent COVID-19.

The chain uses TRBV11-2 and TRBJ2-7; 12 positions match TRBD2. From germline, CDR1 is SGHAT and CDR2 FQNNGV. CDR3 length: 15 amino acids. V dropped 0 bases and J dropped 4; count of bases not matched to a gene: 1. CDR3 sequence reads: CASSLELAGGYEQYF. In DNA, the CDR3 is TGTGCCAGCAGCTTAGAACTAGCGGGGGGATACGAGCAGTACTTC.

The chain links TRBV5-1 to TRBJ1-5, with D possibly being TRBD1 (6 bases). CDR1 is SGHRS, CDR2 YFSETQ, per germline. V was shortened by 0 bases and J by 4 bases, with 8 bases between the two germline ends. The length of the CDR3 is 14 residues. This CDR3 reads CASSLEGGNQPQHF. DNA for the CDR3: TGCGCCAGCAGCTTGGAGGGGGGGAATCAGCCCCAGCATTTT.

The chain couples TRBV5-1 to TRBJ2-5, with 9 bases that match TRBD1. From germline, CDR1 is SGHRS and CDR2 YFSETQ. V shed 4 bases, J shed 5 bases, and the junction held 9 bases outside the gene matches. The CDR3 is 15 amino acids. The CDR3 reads CASSPGQGPWETQYF. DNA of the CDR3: TGCGCCAGCAGCCCGGGACAGGGACCTTGGGAGACCCAGTACTTC.

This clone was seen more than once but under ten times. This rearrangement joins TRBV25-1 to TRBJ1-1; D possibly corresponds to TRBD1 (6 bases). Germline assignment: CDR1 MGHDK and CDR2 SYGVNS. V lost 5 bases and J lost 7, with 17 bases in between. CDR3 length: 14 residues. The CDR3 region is CASSPAGGIVEAFF. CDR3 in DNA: TGTGCCAGCAGTCCTGCGGGGGGCATCGTTGAAGCTTTCTTT.

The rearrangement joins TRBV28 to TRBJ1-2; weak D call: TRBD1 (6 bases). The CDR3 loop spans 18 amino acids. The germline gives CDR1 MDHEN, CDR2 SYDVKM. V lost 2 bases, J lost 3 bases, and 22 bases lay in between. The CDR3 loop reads CASSLGETGPGWDYGYTF. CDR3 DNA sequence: TGTGCCAGCAGTTTAGGGGAAACAGGGCCAGGTTGGGACTATGGCTACACCTTC.

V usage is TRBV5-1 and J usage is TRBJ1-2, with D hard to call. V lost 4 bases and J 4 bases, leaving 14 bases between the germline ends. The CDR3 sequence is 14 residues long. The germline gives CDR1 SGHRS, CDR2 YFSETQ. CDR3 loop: CASSPERVSYGYTF. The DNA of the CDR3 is TGCGCCAGCAGCCCGGAACGGGTTTCCTATGGCTACACCTTC. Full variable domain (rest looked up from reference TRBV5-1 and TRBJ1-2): KAGVTQTPRYLIKTRGQQVTLSCSPISGHRSVSWYQQTPGQGLQFLFEYFSETQRNKGNFPGRFSGRQFSNSRSEMNVSTLELGDSALYLCASSPERVSYGYTFGSGTRLTVV.

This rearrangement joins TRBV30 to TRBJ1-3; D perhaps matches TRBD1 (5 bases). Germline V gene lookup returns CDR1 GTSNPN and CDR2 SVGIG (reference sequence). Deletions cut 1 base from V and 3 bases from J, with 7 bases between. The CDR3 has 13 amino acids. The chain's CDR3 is CAWSGGVGNTIYF. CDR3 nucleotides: TGTGCCTGGAGTGGGGGCGTTGGAAACACCATATATTTT.

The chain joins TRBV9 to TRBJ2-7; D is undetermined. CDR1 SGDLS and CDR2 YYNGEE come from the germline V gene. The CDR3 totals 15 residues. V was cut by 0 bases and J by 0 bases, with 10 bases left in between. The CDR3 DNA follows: TGTGCCAGCAGCGTAGGCCTAGACCCCTCCTACGAGCAGTACTTC. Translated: CASSVGLDPSYEQYF.

Here the CDR3 DNA reads TGTGCCAGCAGTTTAAGTCAGGAAGGCAGGAACGAGCAGTACTTC. It is translated as CASSLSQEGRNEQYF. The V and J genes are TRBV27 and TRBJ2-7; D remains ambiguous. This CDR3 spans 15 amino acids. Between the trimmed V and J ends, which lost 2 bases and 5 bases, there was a span of 16 bases. Germline V gene sequence: CDR1 MNHEY, CDR2 SMNVEV (reference sequence).

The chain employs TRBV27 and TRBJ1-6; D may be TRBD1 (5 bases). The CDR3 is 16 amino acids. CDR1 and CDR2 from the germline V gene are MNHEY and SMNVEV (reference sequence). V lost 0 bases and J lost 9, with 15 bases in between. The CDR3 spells CASSLSEGNAASPLHF. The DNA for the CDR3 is TGTGCCAGCAGTTTATCGGAGGGGAACGCAGCTTCACCCCTCCACTTT.

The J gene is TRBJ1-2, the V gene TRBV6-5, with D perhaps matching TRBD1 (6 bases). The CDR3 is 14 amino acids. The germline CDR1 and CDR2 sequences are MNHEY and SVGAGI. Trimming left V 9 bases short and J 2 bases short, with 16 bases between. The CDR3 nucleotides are TGTGCCAGTACACGGGACATCCAAAACTATGGCTACACCTTC. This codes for CASTRDIQNYGYTF.

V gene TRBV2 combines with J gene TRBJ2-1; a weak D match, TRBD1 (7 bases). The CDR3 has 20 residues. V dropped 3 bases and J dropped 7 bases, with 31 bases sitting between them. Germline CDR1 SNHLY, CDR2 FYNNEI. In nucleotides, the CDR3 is TGTGCCAGCAGTGAGCCCCGAGACAGGGTAGCGGACACCAGGGGGAATGAGCAGTTCTTC. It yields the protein CASSEPRDRVADTRGNEQFF.

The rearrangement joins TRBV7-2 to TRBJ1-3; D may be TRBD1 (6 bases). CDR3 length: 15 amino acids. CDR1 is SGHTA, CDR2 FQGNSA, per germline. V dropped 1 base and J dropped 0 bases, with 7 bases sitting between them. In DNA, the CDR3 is TGTGCCAGCAGCTTAGTACAGGGCTCTGGAAACACCATATATTTT. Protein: CASSLVQGSGNTIYF.

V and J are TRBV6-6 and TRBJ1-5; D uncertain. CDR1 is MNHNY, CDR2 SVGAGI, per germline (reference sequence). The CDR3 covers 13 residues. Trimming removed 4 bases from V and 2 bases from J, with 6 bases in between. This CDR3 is CASSSQGNQPQHF. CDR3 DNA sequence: TGTGCCAGCAGTTCCCAGGGCAATCAGCCCCAGCATTTT.

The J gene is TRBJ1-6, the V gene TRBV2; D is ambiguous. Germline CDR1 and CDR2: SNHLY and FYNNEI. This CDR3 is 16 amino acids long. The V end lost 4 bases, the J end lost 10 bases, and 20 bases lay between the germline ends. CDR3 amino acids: CASSVRVGGLGSPLHF. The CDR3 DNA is TGTGCCAGCAGTGTACGGGTTGGAGGGTTAGGCTCACCCCTCCACTTT.

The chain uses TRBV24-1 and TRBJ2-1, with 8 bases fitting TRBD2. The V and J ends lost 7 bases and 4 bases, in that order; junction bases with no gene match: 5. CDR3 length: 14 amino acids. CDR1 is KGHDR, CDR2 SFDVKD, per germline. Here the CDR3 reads CATSERGTYNEQFF. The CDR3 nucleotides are TGTGCCACCAGCGAGCGGGGGACTTACAATGAGCAGTTCTTC.

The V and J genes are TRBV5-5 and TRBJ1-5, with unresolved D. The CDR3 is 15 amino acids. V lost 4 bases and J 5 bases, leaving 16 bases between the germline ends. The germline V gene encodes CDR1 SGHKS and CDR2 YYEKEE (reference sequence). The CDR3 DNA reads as TGTGCCAGCAGCCCACAACTACACAATGATCAGCCCCAGCATTTT. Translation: CASSPQLHNDQPQHF. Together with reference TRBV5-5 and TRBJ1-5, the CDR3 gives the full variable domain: DAGVTQSPTHLIKTRGQQVTLRCSPISGHKSVSWYQQVLGQGPQFIFQYYEKEERGRGNFPDRFSARQFPNYSSELNVNALLLGDSALYLCASSPQLHNDQPQHFGDGTRLSIL.

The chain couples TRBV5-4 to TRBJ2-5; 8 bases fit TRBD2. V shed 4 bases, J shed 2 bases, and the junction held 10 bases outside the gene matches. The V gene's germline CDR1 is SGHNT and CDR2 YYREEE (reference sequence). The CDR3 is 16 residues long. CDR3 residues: CASSPLAGGPQETQYF. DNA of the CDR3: TGTGCCAGCAGCCCATTGGCGGGGGGACCACAAGAGACCCAGTACTTC.

CDR3 residues: CASSFNPGVNSPLHF. Here the CDR3 DNA reads TGTGCCAGCAGCTTTAACCCGGGGGTAAATTCACCCCTCCACTTT. The rearrangement joins TRBV7-2 to TRBJ1-6; D is possibly TRBD1 (5 bases). Germline values: CDR1 SGHTA, CDR2 FQGNSA. Trimming stripped 3 bases from V and 7 bases from J, with 13 bases between. CDR3 length: 15 amino acids.

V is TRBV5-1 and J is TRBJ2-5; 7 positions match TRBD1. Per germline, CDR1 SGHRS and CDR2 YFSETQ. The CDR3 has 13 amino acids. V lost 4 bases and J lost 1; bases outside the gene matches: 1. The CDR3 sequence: CASSRDSQETQYF. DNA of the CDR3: TGCGCCAGCAGCCGGGACAGCCAAGAGACCCAGTACTTC.

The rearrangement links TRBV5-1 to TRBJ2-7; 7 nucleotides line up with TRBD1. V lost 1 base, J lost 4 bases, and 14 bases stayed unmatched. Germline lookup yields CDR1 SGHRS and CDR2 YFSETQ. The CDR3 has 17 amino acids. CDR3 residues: CASSLRRDARGIYEQYF. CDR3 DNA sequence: TGCGCCAGCAGCTTGAGGCGAGACGCCAGGGGGATTTACGAGCAGTACTTC.

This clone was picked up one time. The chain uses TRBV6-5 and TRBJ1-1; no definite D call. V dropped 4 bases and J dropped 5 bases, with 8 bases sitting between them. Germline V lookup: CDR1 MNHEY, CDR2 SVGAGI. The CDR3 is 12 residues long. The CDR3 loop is CASSFQLTEAFF. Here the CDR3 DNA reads TGTGCCAGCAGTTTCCAACTTACTGAAGCTTTCTTT.

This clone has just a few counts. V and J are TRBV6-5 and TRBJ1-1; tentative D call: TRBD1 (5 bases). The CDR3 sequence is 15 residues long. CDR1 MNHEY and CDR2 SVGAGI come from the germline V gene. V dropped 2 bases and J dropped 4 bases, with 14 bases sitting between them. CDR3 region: CASSYMGGRGTEAFF. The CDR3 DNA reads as TGTGCCAGCAGTTACATGGGGGGTCGAGGCACTGAAGCTTTCTTT.

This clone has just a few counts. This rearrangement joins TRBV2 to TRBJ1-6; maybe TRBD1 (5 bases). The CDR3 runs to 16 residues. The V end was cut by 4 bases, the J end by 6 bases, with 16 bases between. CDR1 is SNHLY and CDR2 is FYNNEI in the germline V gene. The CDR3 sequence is CASSVGRSGGNSPLHF. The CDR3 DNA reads TGTGCCAGCAGTGTCGGCAGGAGCGGGGGTAATTCACCCCTCCACTTT.

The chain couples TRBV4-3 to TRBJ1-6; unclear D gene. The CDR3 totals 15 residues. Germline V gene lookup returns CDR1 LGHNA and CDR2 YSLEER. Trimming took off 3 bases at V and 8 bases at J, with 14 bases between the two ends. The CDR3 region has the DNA TGCGCCAGCAGCCAGGAGGACTGGGGATATTCACCCCTCCACTTT. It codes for CASSQEDWGYSPLHF.

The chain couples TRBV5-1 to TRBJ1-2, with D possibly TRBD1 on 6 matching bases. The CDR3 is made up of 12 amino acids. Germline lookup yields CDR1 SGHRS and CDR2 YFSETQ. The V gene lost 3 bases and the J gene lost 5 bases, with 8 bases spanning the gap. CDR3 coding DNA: TGCGCCAGCAGCTGGGGGCGGTATGGCTACACCTTC. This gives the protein CASSWGRYGYTF.

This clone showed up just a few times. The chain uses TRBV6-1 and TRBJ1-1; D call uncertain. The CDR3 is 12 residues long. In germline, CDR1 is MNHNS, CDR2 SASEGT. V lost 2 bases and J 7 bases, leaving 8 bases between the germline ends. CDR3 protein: CASSETQFEAFF. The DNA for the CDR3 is TGTGCCAGCAGTGAAACCCAGTTTGAAGCTTTCTTT.

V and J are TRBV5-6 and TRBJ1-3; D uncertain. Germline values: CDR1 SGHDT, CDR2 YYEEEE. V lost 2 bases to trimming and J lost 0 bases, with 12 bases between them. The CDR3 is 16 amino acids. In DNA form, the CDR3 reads TGTGCCAGCAGCTTAATCGAACTGCACTCTGGAAACACCATATATTTT. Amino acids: CASSLIELHSGNTIYF.

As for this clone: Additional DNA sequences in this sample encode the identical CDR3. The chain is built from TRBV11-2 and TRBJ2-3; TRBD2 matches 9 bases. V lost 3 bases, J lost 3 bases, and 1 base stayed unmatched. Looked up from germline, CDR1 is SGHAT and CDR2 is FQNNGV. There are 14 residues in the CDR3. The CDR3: CASSLSGGTDTQYF. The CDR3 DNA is TGTGCCAGCAGCTTGAGCGGGGGGACAGATACGCAGTATTTT.

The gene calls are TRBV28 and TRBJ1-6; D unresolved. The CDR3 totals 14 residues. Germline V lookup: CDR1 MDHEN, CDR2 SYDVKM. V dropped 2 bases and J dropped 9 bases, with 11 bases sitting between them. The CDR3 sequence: CASSLRHTGSPLHF. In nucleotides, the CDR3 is TGTGCCAGCAGTTTACGGCATACGGGTTCACCCCTCCACTTT.